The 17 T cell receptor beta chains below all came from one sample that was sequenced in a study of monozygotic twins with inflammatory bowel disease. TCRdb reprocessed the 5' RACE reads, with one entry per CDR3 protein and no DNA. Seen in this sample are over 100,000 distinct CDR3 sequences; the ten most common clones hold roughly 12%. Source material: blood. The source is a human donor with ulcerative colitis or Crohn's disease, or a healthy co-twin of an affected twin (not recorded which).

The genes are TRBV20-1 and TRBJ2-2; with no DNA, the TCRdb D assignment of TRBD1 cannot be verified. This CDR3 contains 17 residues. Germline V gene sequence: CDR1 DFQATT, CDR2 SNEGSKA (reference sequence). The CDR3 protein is CSARDPGRGRGTGELFF.

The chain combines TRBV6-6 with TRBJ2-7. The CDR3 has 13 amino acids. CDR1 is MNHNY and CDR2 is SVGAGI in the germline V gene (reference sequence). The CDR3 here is CASTSKGSREQYF.

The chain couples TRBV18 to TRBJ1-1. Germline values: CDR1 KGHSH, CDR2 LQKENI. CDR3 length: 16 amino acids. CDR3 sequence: CASSPIAGGPYTEAFF.

CDR3 sequence reads: CASSFVTDEQFF. The chain couples TRBV5-6 to TRBJ2-1. Per germline, CDR1 SGHDT and CDR2 YYEEEE. The length of the CDR3 is 12 residues.

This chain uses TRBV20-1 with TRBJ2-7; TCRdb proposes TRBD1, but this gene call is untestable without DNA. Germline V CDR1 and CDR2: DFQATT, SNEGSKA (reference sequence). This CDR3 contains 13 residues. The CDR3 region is CSVTTDRAYEQYF.

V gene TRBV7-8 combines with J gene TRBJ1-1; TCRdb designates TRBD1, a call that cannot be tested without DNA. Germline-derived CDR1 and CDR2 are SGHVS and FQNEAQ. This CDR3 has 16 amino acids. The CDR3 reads CASSPYWGQANTEAFF.

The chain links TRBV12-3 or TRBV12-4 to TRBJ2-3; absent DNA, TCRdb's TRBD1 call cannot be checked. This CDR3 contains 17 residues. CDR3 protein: CASSLIAPSRRTDTQYF.

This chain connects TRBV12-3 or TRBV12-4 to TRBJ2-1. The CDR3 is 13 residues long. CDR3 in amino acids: CASSSGPYNEQFF.

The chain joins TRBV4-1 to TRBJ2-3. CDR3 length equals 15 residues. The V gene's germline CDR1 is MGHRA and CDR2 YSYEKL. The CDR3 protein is CASSQLIGGADTQYF.

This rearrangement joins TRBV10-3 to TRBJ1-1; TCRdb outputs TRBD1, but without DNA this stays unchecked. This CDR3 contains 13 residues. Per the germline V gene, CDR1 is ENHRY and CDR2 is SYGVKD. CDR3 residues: CAISEGTGTEAFF.

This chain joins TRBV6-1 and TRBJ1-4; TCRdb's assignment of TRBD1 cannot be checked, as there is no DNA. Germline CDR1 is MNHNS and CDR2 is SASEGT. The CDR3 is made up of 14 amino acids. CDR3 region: CASSDYRKGEKLFF.

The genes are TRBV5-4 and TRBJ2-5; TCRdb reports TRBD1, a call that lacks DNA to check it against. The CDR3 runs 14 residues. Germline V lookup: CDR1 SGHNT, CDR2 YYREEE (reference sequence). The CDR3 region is CASSSTGAQETQYF.

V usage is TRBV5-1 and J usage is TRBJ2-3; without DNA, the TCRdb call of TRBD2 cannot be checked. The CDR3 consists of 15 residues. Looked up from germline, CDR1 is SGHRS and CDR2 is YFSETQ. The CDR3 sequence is CASSLDIAGGDTQYF.

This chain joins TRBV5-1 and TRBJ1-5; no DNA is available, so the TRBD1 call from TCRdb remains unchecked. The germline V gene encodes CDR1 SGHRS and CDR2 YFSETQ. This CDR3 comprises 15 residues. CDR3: CASSPGQGRGQPQHF. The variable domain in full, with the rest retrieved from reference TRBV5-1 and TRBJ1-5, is KAGVTQTPRYLIKTRGQQVTLSCSPISGHRSVSWYQQTPGQGLQFLFEYFSETQRNKGNFPGRFSGRQFSNSRSEMNVSTLELGDSALYLCASSPGQGRGQPQHFGDGTRLSIL.

The chain's CDR3 is CASSLASGSAYNEQFF. This chain connects TRBV7-3 to TRBJ2-1; TCRdb picks TRBD2, but there is no DNA to check that call. CDR1 is SGHTA, CDR2 FQGTGA, per germline. This CDR3 has 16 amino acids.

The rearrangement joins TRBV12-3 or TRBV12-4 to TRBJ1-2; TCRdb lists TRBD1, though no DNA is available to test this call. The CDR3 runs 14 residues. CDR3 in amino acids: CASSTRTGGWGYTF.

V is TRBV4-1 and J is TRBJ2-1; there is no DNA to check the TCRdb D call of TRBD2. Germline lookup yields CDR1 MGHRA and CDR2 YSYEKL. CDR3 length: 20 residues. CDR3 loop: CASSHRGTSGSPSSYNEQFF.